The 6 T cell receptor beta chains below were found in one sample sequenced in a study of cytomegalovirus exposure and HLA in healthy donors. Both 60 Vbeta primers and 13 Jbeta primers went into the PCR. Repertoires were generated with immunoSEQ multiplex PCR, while TCRdb's copy carries only in-frame clones and drops some. The repertoire holds roughly 130,000 clones, with 80% as singletons. The sample consisted of PBMCs. These receptors all come from a man in his forties in good health and CMV-seronegative.

V gene TRBV11-2 combines with J gene TRBJ2-7; 7 bases align to TRBD1. The V gene's germline CDR1 is SGHAT and CDR2 FQNNGV. CDR3 length equals 16 residues. The V segment lost 0 bases and the J segment 3 bases; nucleotides outside the gene matches: 8. For the CDR3, the DNA is TGTGCCAGCAGCTTAGATCTTTCCCGGACAGGCTACGAGCAGTACTTC. Its protein is CASSLDLSRTGYEQYF. The full variable domain, completed using reference TRBV11-2 and TRBJ2-7, is EAGVAQSPRYKIIEKRQSVAFWCNPISGHATLYWYQQILGQGPKLLIQFQNNGVVDDSQLPKDRFSAERLKGVDSTLKIQPAKLEDSAVYLCASSLDLSRTGYEQYFGPGTRLTVT.

This clone was seen a handful of times. As DNA, the CDR3 is TGTGCCAGCTCACCGGGACAGTCGGCCTATGGCTACACCTTC. It specifies CASSPGQSAYGYTF. The rearrangement links TRBV18 to TRBJ1-2; 7 nucleotides match TRBD1. J gave up 4 bases and V 3 bases, and 5 bases lay outside the gene matches. This CDR3 has 14 residues. Germline V gene lookup returns CDR1 KGHSH and CDR2 LQKENI.

The chain has TRBV6-5 and TRBJ2-7; 10 positions match TRBD2. The CDR3 length is 14 residues. Per the germline V gene, CDR1 is MNHEY and CDR2 is SVGAGI. V lost 5 bases, J lost 6 bases, and 7 bases stayed unmatched. The CDR3 is CASSQAGGRVEQYF. Here the CDR3 DNA reads TGTGCCAGCAGTCAAGCGGGAGGGCGGGTCGAGCAGTACTTC.

V usage is TRBV28 and J usage is TRBJ1-1; D remains ambiguous. The CDR3 has 13 residues. V was pared by 5 bases and J by 1 base, with 8 bases between. The V gene's germline CDR1 is MDHEN and CDR2 SYDVKM. Here the CDR3 DNA reads TGTGCCAGCAGTCCCCATCAGAACACTGAAGCTTTCTTT. This translates into CASSPHQNTEAFF.

V usage is TRBV10-3 and J usage is TRBJ1-3, with D perhaps matching TRBD1 (6 bases). Germline assignment: CDR1 ENHRY and CDR2 SYGVKD. This CDR3 is 14 amino acids long. Trimming took 5 bases from V and 3 from J, leaving 11 bases between them. CDR3 sequence: CAISNREGGNTIYF. The CDR3 nucleotides read TGTGCCATCAGTAACAGGGAGGGTGGAAACACCATATATTTT.

The J gene is TRBJ2-3, the V gene TRBV2; TRBD2 aligns across 10 bases. V shed 10 bases, J shed 1 base, and the junction held 8 bases outside the gene matches. This CDR3 contains 15 residues. Germline V gene data show CDR1 as SNHLY and CDR2 as FYNNEI. CDR3 residues: CATNPGTSGTDTQYF. The DNA of the CDR3 is TGTGCCACCAACCCCGGGACTAGCGGCACAGATACGCAGTATTTT.